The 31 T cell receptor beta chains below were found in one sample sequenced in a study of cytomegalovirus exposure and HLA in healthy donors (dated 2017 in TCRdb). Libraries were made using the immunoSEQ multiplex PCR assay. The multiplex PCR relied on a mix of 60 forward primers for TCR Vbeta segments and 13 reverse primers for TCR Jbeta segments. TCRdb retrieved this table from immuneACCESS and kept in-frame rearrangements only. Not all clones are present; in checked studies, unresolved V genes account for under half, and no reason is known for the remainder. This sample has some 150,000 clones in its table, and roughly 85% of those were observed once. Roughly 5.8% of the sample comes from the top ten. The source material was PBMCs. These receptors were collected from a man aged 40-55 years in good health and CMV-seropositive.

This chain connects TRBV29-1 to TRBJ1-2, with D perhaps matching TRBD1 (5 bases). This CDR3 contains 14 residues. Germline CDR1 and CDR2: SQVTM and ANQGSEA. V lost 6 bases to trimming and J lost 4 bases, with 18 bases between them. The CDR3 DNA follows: TGCAGCGTCTCTACGGACAACTCGGGCTATGGCTACACCTTC. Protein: CSVSTDNSGYGYTF.

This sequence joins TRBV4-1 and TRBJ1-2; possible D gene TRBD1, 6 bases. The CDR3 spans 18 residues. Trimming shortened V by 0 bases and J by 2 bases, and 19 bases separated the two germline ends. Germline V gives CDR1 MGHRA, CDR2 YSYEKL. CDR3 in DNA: TGCGCCAGCAGCCAAGAAAGGGGGGGGGTTCCTACCAACTATGGCTACACCTTC. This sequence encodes CASSQERGGVPTNYGYTF.

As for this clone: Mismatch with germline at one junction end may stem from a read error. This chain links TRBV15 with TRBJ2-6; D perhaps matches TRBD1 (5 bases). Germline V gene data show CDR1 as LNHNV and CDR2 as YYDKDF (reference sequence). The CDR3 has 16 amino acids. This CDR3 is CATSRDRTTGANGLTF. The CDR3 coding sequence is TGTGCCACCAGCAGAGATCGGACAACTGGGGCCAACGGCCTGACTTTC.

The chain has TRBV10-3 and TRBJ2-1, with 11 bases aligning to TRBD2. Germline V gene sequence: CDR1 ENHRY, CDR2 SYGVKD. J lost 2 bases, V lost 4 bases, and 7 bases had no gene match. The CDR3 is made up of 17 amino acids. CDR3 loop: CAISAQLAGEAYNEQFF. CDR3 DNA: TGTGCCATCAGTGCCCAACTAGCGGGAGAGGCCTACAATGAGCAGTTCTTC.

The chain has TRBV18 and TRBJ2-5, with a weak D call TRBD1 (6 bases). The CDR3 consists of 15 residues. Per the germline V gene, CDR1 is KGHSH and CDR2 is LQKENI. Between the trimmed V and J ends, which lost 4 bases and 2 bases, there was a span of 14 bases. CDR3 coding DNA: TGTGCCAGCTCACTTGCAGGGGCAGAACAAGAGACCCAGTACTTC. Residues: CASSLAGAEQETQYF.

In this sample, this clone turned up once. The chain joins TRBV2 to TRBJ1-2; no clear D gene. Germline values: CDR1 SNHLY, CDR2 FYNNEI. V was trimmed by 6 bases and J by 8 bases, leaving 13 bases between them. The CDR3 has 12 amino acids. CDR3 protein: CASRGERGGYTF. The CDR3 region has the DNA TGTGCCAGCAGGGGAGAACGCGGGGGCTACACCTTC. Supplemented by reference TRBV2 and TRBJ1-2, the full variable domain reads EPEVTQTPSHQVTQMGQEVILRCVPISNHLYFYWYRQILGQKVEFLVSFYNNEISEKSEIFDDQFSVERPDGSNFTLKIRSTKLEDSAMYFCASRGERGGYTFGSGTRLTVV.

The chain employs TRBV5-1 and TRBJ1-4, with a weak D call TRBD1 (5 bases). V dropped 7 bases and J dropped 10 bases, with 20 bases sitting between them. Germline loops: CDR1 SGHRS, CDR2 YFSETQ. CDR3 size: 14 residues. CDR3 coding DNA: TGCGCCAGCTCCTGGGGGGGGGAGAACGGAAAACTGTTTTTT. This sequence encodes CASSWGGENGKLFF.

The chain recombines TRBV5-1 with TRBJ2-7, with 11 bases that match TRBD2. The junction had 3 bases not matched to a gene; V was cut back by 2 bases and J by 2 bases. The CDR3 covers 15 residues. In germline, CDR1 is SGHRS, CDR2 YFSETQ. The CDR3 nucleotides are TGCGCCAGCAGCTTCGGGACTAGCGGCCCCTACGAGCAGTACTTC. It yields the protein CASSFGTSGPYEQYF.

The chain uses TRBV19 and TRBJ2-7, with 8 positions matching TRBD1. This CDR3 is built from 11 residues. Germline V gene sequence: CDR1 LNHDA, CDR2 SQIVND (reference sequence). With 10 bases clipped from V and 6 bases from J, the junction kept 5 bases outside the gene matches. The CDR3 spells CATQTGGEQYF. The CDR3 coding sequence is TGTGCCACTCAAACAGGGGGCGAGCAGTACTTC. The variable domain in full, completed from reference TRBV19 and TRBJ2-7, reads DGGITQSPKYLFRKEGQNVTLSCEQNLNHDAMYWYRQDPGQGLRLIYYSQIVNDFQKGDIAEGYSVSREKKESFPLTVTSAQKNPTAFYLCATQTGGEQYFGPGTRLTVT.

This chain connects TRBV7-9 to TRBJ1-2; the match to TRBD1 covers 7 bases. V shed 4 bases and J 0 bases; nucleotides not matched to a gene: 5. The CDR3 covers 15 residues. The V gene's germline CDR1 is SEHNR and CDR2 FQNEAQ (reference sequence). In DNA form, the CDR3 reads TGTGCCAGCAGCTCCCGGGACAGAGCTAACTATGGCTACACCTTC. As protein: CASSSRDRANYGYTF.

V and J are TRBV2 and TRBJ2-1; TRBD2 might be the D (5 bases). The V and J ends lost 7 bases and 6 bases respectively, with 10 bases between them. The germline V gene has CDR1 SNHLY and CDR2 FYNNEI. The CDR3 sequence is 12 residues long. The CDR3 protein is CASTGLSNEQFF. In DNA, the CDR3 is TGTGCCAGCACCGGACTCTCCAATGAGCAGTTCTTC. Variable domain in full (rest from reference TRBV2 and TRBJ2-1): EPEVTQTPSHQVTQMGQEVILRCVPISNHLYFYWYRQILGQKVEFLVSFYNNEISEKSEIFDDQFSVERPDGSNFTLKIRSTKLEDSAMYFCASTGLSNEQFFGPGTRLTVL.

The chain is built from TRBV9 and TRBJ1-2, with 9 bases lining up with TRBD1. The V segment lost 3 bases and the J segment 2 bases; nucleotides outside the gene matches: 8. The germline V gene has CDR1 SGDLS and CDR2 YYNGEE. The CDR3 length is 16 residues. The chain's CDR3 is CASSAHLGQGNYGYTF. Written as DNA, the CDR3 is TGTGCCAGCAGCGCCCACTTGGGACAGGGCAACTATGGCTACACCTTC.

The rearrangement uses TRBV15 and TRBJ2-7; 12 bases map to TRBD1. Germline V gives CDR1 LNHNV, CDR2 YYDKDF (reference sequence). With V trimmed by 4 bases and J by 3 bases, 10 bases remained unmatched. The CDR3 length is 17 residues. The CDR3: CATSNPGQGATYYEQYF. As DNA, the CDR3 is TGTGCCACCAGCAATCCGGGACAGGGGGCTACCTACTACGAGCAGTACTTC.

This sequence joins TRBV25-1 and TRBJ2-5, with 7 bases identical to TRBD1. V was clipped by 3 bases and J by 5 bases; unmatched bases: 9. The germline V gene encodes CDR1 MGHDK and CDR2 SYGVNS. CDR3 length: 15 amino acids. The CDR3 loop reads CASSDSHRGWETQYF. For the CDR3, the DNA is TGTGCCAGCAGTGACTCCCACAGGGGCTGGGAGACCCAGTACTTC.

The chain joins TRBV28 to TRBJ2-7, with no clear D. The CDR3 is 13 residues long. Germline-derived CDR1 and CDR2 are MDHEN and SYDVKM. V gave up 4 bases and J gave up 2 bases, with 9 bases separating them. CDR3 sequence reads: CASSSGIAYEQYF. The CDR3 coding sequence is TGTGCCAGCAGTTCAGGTATCGCCTACGAGCAGTACTTC.

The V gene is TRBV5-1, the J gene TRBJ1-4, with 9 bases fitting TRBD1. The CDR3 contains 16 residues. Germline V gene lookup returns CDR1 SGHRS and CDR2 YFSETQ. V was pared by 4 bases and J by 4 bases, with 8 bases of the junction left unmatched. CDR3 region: CASSPGGTGINEKLFF. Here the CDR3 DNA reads TGCGCCAGCAGCCCAGGGGGGACAGGGATTAATGAAAAACTGTTTTTT.

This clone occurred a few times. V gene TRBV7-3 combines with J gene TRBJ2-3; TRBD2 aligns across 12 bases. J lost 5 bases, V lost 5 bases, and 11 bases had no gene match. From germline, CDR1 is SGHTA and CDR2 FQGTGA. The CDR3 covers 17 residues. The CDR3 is CASSQQASGRAIDTQYF. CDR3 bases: TGTGCCAGCAGCCAACAGGCTAGCGGGAGGGCCATAGATACGCAGTATTTT.

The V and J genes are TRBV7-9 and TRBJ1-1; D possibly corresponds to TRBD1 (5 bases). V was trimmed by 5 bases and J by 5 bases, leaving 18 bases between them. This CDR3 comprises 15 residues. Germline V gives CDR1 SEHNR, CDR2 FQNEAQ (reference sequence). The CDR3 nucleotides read TGTGCCAGCAGCCACGTAGGGAGGGGTAGTACTGAAGCTTTCTTT. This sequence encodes CASSHVGRGSTEAFF.

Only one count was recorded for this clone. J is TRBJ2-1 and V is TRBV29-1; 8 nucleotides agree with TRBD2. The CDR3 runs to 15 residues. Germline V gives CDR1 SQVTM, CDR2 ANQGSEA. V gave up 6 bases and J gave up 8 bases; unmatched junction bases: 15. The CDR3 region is CSVNPGTRVQHEQFF. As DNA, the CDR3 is TGCAGCGTAAACCCCGGGACTAGAGTCCAACATGAGCAGTTCTTC.

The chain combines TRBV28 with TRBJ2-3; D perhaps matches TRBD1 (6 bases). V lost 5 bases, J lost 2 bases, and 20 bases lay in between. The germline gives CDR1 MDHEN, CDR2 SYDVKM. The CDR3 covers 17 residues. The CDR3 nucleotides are TGTGCCAGCAGTCGTAATCCAGGGGCGCGAGTCACAGATACGCAGTATTTT. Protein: CASSRNPGARVTDTQYF.

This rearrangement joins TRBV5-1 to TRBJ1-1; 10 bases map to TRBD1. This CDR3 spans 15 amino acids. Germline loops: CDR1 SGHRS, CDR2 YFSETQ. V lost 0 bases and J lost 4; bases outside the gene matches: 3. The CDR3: CASSLAGTGATEAFF. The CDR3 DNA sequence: TGCGCCAGCAGCTTGGCCGGGACAGGGGCCACTGAAGCTTTCTTT.

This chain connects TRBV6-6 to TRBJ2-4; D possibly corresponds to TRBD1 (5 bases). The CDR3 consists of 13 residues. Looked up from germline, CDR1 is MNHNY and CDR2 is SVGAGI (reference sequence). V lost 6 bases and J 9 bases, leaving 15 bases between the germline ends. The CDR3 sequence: CASSRDRRSIQYF. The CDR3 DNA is TGTGCCAGCAGCCGCGACAGACGAAGCATTCAGTACTTC.

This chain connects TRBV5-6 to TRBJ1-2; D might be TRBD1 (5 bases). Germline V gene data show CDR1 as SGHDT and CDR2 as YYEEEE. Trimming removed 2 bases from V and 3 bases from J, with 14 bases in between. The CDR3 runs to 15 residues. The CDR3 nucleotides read TGTGCCAGCAGCTTTCTCCAGGGAGGGCACTATGGCTACACCTTC. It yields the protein CASSFLQGGHYGYTF.

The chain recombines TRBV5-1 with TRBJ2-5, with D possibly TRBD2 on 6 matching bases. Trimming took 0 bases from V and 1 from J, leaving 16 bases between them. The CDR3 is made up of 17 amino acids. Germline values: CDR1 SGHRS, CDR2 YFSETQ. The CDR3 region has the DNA TGCGCCAGCAGCTTGGAAGTGGGAGGCCCCACCCAAGAGACCCAGTACTTC. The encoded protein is CASSLEVGGPTQETQYF.

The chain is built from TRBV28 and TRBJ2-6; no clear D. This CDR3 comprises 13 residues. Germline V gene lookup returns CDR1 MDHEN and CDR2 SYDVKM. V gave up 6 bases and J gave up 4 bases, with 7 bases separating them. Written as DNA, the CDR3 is TGTGCCAGCAGATTGGGCGGGGCCAACGTCCTGACTTTC. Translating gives CASRLGGANVLTF.

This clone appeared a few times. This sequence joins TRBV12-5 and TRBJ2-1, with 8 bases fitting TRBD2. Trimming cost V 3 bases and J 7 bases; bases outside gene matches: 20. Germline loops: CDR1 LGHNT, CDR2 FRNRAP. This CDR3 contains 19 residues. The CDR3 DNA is TGTGCTAGTGGTTTTTCTCCCGGAGGTTTAGCGGGAAAAGGGAATGAGCAGTTCTTC. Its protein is CASGFSPGGLAGKGNEQFF.

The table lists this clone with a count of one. The CDR3 reads CASSSDRFGIYGYTF. CDR3 bases: TGTGCCAGCAGCTCCGACAGGTTCGGAATCTATGGCTACACCTTC. This sequence joins TRBV7-8 and TRBJ1-2, with D perhaps TRBD1 (6 bases). Trimming removed 4 bases at V and 4 bases at J, with 16 bases between. The CDR3 totals 15 residues. CDR1 and CDR2 from the germline V gene are SGHVS and FQNEAQ.

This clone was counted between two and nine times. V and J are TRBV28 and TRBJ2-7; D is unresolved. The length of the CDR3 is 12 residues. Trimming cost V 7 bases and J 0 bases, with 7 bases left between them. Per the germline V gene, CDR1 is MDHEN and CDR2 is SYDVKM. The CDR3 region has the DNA TGTGCCAGCACAGGCATCTCCTACGAGCAGTACTTC. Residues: CASTGISYEQYF.

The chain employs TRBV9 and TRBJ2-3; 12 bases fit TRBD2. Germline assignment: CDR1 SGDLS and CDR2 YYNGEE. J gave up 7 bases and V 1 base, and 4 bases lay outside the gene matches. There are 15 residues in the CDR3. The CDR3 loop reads CASSVLAGGIHTQYF. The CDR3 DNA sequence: TGTGCCAGCAGCGTACTAGCGGGAGGGATCCATACGCAGTATTTT.

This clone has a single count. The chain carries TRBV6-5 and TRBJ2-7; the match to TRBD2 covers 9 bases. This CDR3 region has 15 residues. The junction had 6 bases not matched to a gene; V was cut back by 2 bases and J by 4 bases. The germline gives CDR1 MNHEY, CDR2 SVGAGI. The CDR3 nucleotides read TGTGCCAGCAGTTACACGGGACTAGCCGGGTACGAGCAGTACTTC. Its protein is CASSYTGLAGYEQYF.

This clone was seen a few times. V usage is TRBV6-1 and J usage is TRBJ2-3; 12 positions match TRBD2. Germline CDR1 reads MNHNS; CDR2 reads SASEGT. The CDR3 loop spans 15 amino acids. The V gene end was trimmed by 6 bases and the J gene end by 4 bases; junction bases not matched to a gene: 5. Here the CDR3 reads CASRPGLAGPDTQYF. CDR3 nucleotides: TGTGCCAGCAGACCGGGACTAGCGGGCCCAGATACGCAGTATTTT.